These 31 T cell receptor beta chains originate from one sample sequenced in a study of blood T cell repertoires in COVID-19. Data came from immunoSEQ multiplex PCR; TCRdb stores just in-frame clones and leaves some out. The table lists approximately 200,000 clones, approximately 90% of them singletons, with 3.5% to 4.5% in the top ten. Material for sequencing was peripheral blood. The receptors originated from a woman aged 25-40 years with acute or convalescent COVID-19.

The V gene is TRBV11-2, the J gene TRBJ2-1, with unresolved D. V lost 5 bases and J 6 bases, leaving 11 bases between the germline ends. The V gene's germline CDR1 is SGHAT and CDR2 FQNNGV. There are 13 residues in the CDR3. The CDR3 is CASSPKVSNEQFF. As DNA, the CDR3 is TGTGCCAGCAGCCCCAAAGTCAGCAATGAGCAGTTCTTC.

The genes are TRBV5-1 and TRBJ2-3; TRBD2 matches at 9 bases. CDR3 size: 15 residues. Unmatched junction bases numbered 2, after V lost 2 bases and J lost 1 base. Germline V gene lookup returns CDR1 SGHRS and CDR2 YFSETQ. The CDR3 spells CASSLGTSRTDTQYF. As DNA, the CDR3 is TGCGCCAGCAGCTTAGGGACTAGCCGCACAGATACGCAGTATTTT.

This chain connects TRBV11-2 to TRBJ2-7; the D gene is possibly TRBD2 (6 bases). There are 14 residues in the CDR3. The V gene's germline CDR1 is SGHAT and CDR2 FQNNGV. The ends were cut back, 7 bases at V and 3 bases at J, with 16 bases in the middle. This CDR3 reads CASTRRDRGYEQYF. CDR3 nucleotides: TGTGCCAGCACGCGGAGGGACCGGGGCTACGAGCAGTACTTC. Full variable domain (missing parts from reference TRBV11-2 and TRBJ2-7): EAGVAQSPRYKIIEKRQSVAFWCNPISGHATLYWYQQILGQGPKLLIQFQNNGVVDDSQLPKDRFSAERLKGVDSTLKIQPAKLEDSAVYLCASTRRDRGYEQYFGPGTRLTVT.

This clone appeared once. V gene TRBV29-1 combines with J gene TRBJ2-7, with TRBD2 identical over 7 bases. V was pared by 0 bases and J by 7 bases, with 9 bases of the junction left unmatched. From germline, CDR1 is SQVTM and CDR2 ANQGSEA. The CDR3 consists of 14 residues. The chain's CDR3 is CSVEDQAGKEEQYF. In nucleotides, the CDR3 is TGCAGCGTTGAAGATCAAGCGGGAAAGGAAGAGCAGTACTTC.

The chain has TRBV6-5 and TRBJ1-2; 7 positions match TRBD1. The germline V gene encodes CDR1 MNHEY and CDR2 SVGAGI. The CDR3 length is 15 residues. V lost 2 bases to trimming and J lost 3 bases; unmatched junction nucleotides: 6. The CDR3 DNA sequence: TGTGCCAGCAGTTACCAACAGGGGCCGGACTATGGCTACACCTTC. Protein sequence: CASSYQQGPDYGYTF.

This chain uses TRBV27 with TRBJ2-1, with D possibly being TRBD1 (5 bases). This CDR3 is built from 13 residues. The germline V gene encodes CDR1 MNHEY and CDR2 SMNVEV (reference sequence). The V end lost 5 bases, the J end lost 10 bases, and 15 bases lay between the germline ends. CDR3 nucleotide sequence: TGTGCCAGCAGTCCGACACTATCAGGGGAGCAGTTCTTC. This sequence encodes CASSPTLSGEQFF.

The chain carries TRBV6-4 and TRBJ2-4; 12 bases line up with TRBD2. CDR3 size: 19 residues. The V gene end was trimmed by 7 bases and the J gene end by 7 bases; junction bases not matched to a gene: 20. Germline CDR1 is MRHNA and CDR2 is SNTAGT. The CDR3 nucleotides are TGTGCCAGCATGGAGAGGCAGGCCCGTCTAGCGGGAGGGGGGAACATTCAGTACTTC. Amino acid sequence: CASMERQARLAGGGNIQYF.

The V and J genes are TRBV21-1 and TRBJ1-1. TRBV21-1 is assigned pseudogene status. The CDR3 is made up of 13 amino acids. For the CDR3, the DNA is TGTGCCAGCAGCAAACTACGAGGGACTGAAGCTTTCTTT. Translation gives CASSKLRGTEAFF.

The chain employs TRBV5-8 and TRBJ2-7, with TRBD1 matching over 7 bases. J lost 3 bases, V lost 5 bases, and 14 bases had no gene match. This CDR3 is built from 16 residues. Germline CDR1 SGHTS, CDR2 YDEGEE. The CDR3: CASRPLKDRPDYEQYF. CDR3 DNA sequence: TGTGCCAGCAGGCCACTAAAGGACAGGCCAGACTACGAGCAGTACTTC.

J is TRBJ1-5 and V is TRBV6-6, with D tentatively TRBD1 (5 bases). Germline lookup yields CDR1 MNHNY and CDR2 SVGAGI (reference sequence). Trimming shortened V by 2 bases and J by 4 bases, and 6 bases separated the two germline ends. The CDR3 runs 13 residues. CDR3 loop: CASSYGGNQPQHF. The CDR3 DNA reads TGTGCCAGCAGTTACGGGGGGAATCAGCCCCAGCATTTT.

The gene calls are TRBV7-2 and TRBJ2-3; 10 nucleotides agree with TRBD2. This CDR3 has 15 amino acids. The J segment lost 7 bases and the V segment lost 0 bases, leaving 4 bases of the junction unmatched. Germline V gives CDR1 SGHTA, CDR2 FQGNSA. The CDR3 coding sequence is TGTGCCAGCAGCTTAGCGGGACTAGCGCTCAATACGCAGTATTTT. It yields the protein CASSLAGLALNTQYF.

The J gene is TRBJ1-5, the V gene TRBV6-2 or TRBV6-3; D is unclear. V was clipped by 2 bases and J by 7 bases, with 12 bases between them. The germline CDR1 and CDR2 sequences are MNHEY and SVGEGT. This CDR3 has 14 amino acids. CDR3 DNA: TGTGCCAGCAGTTACCCGACGGCGGGGCAGCCCCAGCATTTT. Translation: CASSYPTAGQPQHF.

V usage is TRBV28 and J usage is TRBJ2-1; 11 nucleotides match TRBD2. J was trimmed by 2 bases and V by 3 bases; bases with no gene match: 21. This CDR3 contains 22 residues. The germline CDR1 and CDR2 sequences are MDHEN and SYDVKM. The CDR3 DNA reads TGTGCCAGCAGTTTTTTGATGCTGAGGGTACTAGCGGGAGCCCGAGCCTACAATGAGCAGTTCTTC. Protein product: CASSFLMLRVLAGARAYNEQFF.

V usage is TRBV28 and J usage is TRBJ2-7; 10 positions agree with TRBD1. Unmatched junction bases numbered 19, after V lost 4 bases and J lost 7 bases. CDR3 length: 18 amino acids. Germline V gene lookup returns CDR1 MDHEN and CDR2 SYDVKM. The chain's CDR3 is CASSSSGTGVYPLSEQYF. The CDR3 DNA follows: TGTGCCAGCAGTTCATCCGGGACAGGGGTTTACCCCCTCTCAGAGCAGTACTTC.

The chain has TRBV28 and TRBJ2-4; 9 nucleotides align to TRBD2. V shed 2 bases and J 0 bases; nucleotides not matched to a gene: 2. The CDR3 covers 16 residues. CDR1 MDHEN and CDR2 SYDVKM come from the germline V gene. The chain's CDR3 is CASSLQAGGAKNIQYF. The DNA of the CDR3 is TGTGCCAGCAGTTTACAAGCGGGAGGAGCCAAAAACATTCAGTACTTC. The whole variable domain, remainder taken from reference TRBV28 and TRBJ2-4, is DVKVTQSSRYLVKRTGEKVFLECVQDMDHENMFWYRQDPGLGLRLIYFSYDVKMKEKGDIPEGYSVSREKKERFSLILESASTNQTSMYLCASSLQAGGAKNIQYFGAGTRLSVL.

The chain joins TRBV5-5 to TRBJ2-1; D is possibly TRBD1 (6 bases). Per germline, CDR1 SGHKS and CDR2 YYEKEE (reference sequence). The V and J ends lost 4 bases and 5 bases respectively, with 13 bases between them. This CDR3 spans 14 amino acids. Here the CDR3 DNA reads TGTGCCAGCAGCACCCGGACAGTCGACAATGAGCAGTTCTTC. It encodes CASSTRTVDNEQFF.

The chain combines TRBV20-1 with TRBJ1-5; D not resolved. Trimming stripped 3 bases from V and 9 bases from J, with 15 bases between. The CDR3 contains 13 residues. Germline CDR1 is DFQATT and CDR2 is SNEGSKA (reference sequence). In DNA form, the CDR3 reads TGCAGTGCTAGTTTCGGAGTAGTTCGGCCCCAGCATTTT. Amino acids: CSASFGVVRPQHF.

The rearrangement joins TRBV5-1 to TRBJ2-3, with a tentative D call TRBD2 (5 bases). The germline V gene has CDR1 SGHRS and CDR2 YFSETQ. With 2 bases removed from V and 4 bases from J, the gap between germline ends came to 8 bases. CDR3 length: 13 amino acids. DNA of the CDR3: TGCGCCAGCAGCTTCCGGGATGCAGATACGCAGTATTTT. It yields the protein CASSFRDADTQYF.

V usage is TRBV28 and J usage is TRBJ1-5; no firm D call. The CDR3 has 14 residues. V shed 3 bases and J shed 7 bases, with 13 bases lying between them. Germline assignment: CDR1 MDHEN and CDR2 SYDVKM. The CDR3 nucleotides read TGTGCCAGCAGTTTTGGAGGCCGTGGACAGCCCCAGCATTTT. Encoded protein: CASSFGGRGQPQHF.

The chain uses TRBV30 and TRBJ2-2; 11 bases are shared with TRBD2. The CDR3 has 15 amino acids. The V gene end was trimmed by 7 bases and the J gene end by 2 bases; junction bases not matched to a gene: 6. From germline, CDR1 is GTSNPN and CDR2 SVGIG (reference sequence). For the CDR3, the DNA is TGTGCCTTACTAGCGGGAGTGACAAACACCGGGGAGCTGTTTTTT. Translated: CALLAGVTNTGELFF.

The chain combines TRBV2 with TRBJ2-3; D perhaps matches TRBD2 (5 bases). This CDR3 spans 14 amino acids. Germline CDR1 is SNHLY and CDR2 is FYNNEI. V was pared by 6 bases and J by 1 base, with 11 bases between. The CDR3 spells CASRSGAGTDTQYF. The CDR3, as DNA: TGTGCCAGCAGGAGCGGAGCTGGCACAGATACGCAGTATTTT.

V gene TRBV6-5 combines with J gene TRBJ2-3, with a weak D call TRBD1 (8 bases). This CDR3 is built from 13 residues. Germline V gives CDR1 MNHEY, CDR2 SVGAGI. V lost 7 bases, J lost 5 bases, and 13 bases lay in between. The CDR3 nucleotides are TGTGCCAGCACGAACAGGGGGGGAGATACGCAGTATTTT. Amino acids: CASTNRGGDTQYF.

The chain carries TRBV29-1 and TRBJ2-5; TRBD1 is a possible D gene (5 bases). Germline-derived CDR1 and CDR2 are SQVTM and ANQGSEA. The CDR3 runs to 11 residues. The CDR3 DNA follows: TGCAGTTACTTAAGGGGAGAGACCCAGTACTTC. As protein: CSYLRGETQYF.

J is TRBJ2-2 and V is TRBV5-1; 12 bases match TRBD2. V was pared by 3 bases and J by 8 bases, with 8 bases of the junction left unmatched. Germline assignment: CDR1 SGHRS and CDR2 YFSETQ. The CDR3 length is 16 residues. This CDR3 is CASSWNSGLAGGELFF. The DNA of the CDR3 is TGCGCCAGCAGCTGGAACTCCGGACTAGCGGGAGGGGAGCTGTTTTTT.

The chain recombines TRBV7-6 with TRBJ2-2; D is perhaps TRBD2 (6 bases). Between the trimmed V and J ends, which lost 5 bases and 4 bases, there was a span of 14 bases. The CDR3 is 15 residues long. The germline gives CDR1 SGHVS, CDR2 FNYEAQ. Here the CDR3 DNA reads TGTGCCAGCAGCAACCGGTCGGGGGTCACCGGGGAGCTGTTTTTT. This translates into CASSNRSGVTGELFF. The full variable domain, completed using reference TRBV7-6 and TRBJ2-2, is GAGVSQSPRYKVTKRGQDVALRCDPISGHVSLYWYRQALGQGPEFLTYFNYEAQQDKSGLPNDRFSAERPEGSISTLTIQRTEQRDSAMYRCASSNRSGVTGELFFGEGSRLTVL.

The chain joins TRBV2 to TRBJ2-5; TRBD1 is a possible D gene (5 bases). Trimming removed 8 bases at V and 2 bases at J, with 12 bases between. This CDR3 has 13 residues. Germline values: CDR1 SNHLY, CDR2 FYNNEI. Here the CDR3 DNA reads TGTGCCAGCGGTTGGGGCGAACAAGAGACCCAGTACTTC. Translating it yields CASGWGEQETQYF. Filled out from reference TRBV2 and TRBJ2-5, the complete variable domain reads EPEVTQTPSHQVTQMGQEVILRCVPISNHLYFYWYRQILGQKVEFLVSFYNNEISEKSEIFDDQFSVERPDGSNFTLKIRSTKLEDSAMYFCASGWGEQETQYFGPGTRLLVL.

This sequence joins TRBV5-8 and TRBJ2-5, with TRBD1 as a possible D gene (6 bases). There are 13 residues in the CDR3. V was shortened by 6 bases and J by 2 bases, with 11 bases between the two germline ends. The germline CDR1 and CDR2 sequences are SGHTS and YDEGEE. The CDR3, as DNA: TGTGCCAGCAACCAGGACAGACAAGAGACCCAGTACTTC. This sequence encodes CASNQDRQETQYF.

V and J are TRBV19 and TRBJ1-5, with D tentatively TRBD1 (5 bases). V lost 3 bases and J lost 5, with 14 bases in between. From germline, CDR1 is LNHDA and CDR2 SQIVND (reference sequence). This CDR3 has 15 residues. For the CDR3, the DNA is TGTGCCAGTAGTATTAGTTGGACACCCTATCAGCCCCAGCATTTT. It codes for CASSISWTPYQPQHF.

Comment on this clone: No conserved phenylalanine or tryptophan ends this CDR3, so it is likely a read error. Because the CDR3's place on the DNA is in doubt, the DNA is left out and the CDR3 is given as listed by TCRdb. This chain connects TRBV2 to TRBJ2-7; the table names TRBD1, a call not compared with the DNA. The CDR3 spans 15 amino acids, including both terminal residues. Germline values: CDR1 SNHLY, CDR2 FYNNEI. CDR3 residues: CASSNRGTGAGSRVL.

The chain has TRBV18 and TRBJ2-7; maybe TRBD2 (6 bases). This CDR3 spans 15 amino acids. Trimming pared 3 bases from V and 3 bases from J, leaving 15 bases between. CDR1 and CDR2 (germline): KGHSH, LQKENI. CDR3: CASSPWGVGRYEQYF. In DNA, the CDR3 is TGTGCCAGCTCACCGTGGGGGGTAGGTCGCTACGAGCAGTACTTC. Full variable domain (remainder filled in from reference TRBV18 and TRBJ2-7): NAGVMQNPRHLVRRRGQEARLRCSPMKGHSHVYWYRQLPEEGLKFMVYLQKENIIDESGMPKERFSAEFPKEGPSILRIQQVVRGDSAAYFCASSPWGVGRYEQYFGPGTRLTVT.

CDR3 coding DNA: TGTGCCATCCCCCCCCGCGGGGTGGTCGGCTACACCTTC. This sequence encodes CAIPPRGVVGYTF. The chain combines TRBV10-3 with TRBJ1-2; D gene uncertain. The germline V gene has CDR1 ENHRY and CDR2 SYGVKD. The CDR3 consists of 13 residues. The germline V and J ends were trimmed by 8 bases and 8 bases, with 18 bases remaining between them.